This T cell receptor (beta chain) was obtained from a study of blood T cell repertoires in COVID-19. Looking at the study overall: Acute-phase and convalescent COVID-19 samples originated in the United States, Italy and Spain. PBMCs, B-cell-depleted T cells, or T cells provided the cDNA or gDNA that made up the material.

Trimming at V came to 4 bases and at J to 4 bases, leaving 2 bases not matched to a gene. Germline V gene sequence: CDR1 SGHRS, CDR2 YFSETQ. The CDR3 has 14 residues. In the original analysis: Scientists estimated how many nucleated cells there were by amplifying reference gene primers. Measured with immunoSEQ multiplex PCR; TCRdb has only the in-frame clones, and not every one. V and J calls and clone size are as listed in that table; D and trimming were resolved from the DNA. The sample consists of some 90,000 clones, around four fifths of them appearing once. The sample was peripheral blood. The V gene is TRBV5-1, the J gene TRBJ2-7; TRBD2 aligns across 13 bases. The sequence was obtained from a human donor in a cohort sampled during active COVID-19. The chain's CDR3 is CASSGLAGAYEQYF. For the CDR3, the DNA is TGCGCCAGCAGCGGACTAGCGGGAGCTTACGAGCAGTACTTC.